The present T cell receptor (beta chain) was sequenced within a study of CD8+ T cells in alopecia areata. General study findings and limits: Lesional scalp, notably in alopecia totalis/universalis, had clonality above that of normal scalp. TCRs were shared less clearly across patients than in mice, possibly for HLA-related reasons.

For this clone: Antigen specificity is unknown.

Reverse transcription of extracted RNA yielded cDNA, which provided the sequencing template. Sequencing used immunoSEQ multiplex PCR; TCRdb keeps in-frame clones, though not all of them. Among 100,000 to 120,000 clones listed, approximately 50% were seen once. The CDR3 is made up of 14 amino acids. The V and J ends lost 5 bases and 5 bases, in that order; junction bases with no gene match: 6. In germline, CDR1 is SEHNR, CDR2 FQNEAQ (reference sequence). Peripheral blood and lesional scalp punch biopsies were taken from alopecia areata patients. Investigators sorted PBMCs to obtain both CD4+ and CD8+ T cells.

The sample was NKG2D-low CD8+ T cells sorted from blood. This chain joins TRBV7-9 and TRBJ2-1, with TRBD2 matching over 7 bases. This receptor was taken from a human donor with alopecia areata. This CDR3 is CASSLLGGDNEQFF. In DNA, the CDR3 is TGTGCCAGCAGCCTCCTGGGGGGGGACAATGAGCAGTTCTTC.